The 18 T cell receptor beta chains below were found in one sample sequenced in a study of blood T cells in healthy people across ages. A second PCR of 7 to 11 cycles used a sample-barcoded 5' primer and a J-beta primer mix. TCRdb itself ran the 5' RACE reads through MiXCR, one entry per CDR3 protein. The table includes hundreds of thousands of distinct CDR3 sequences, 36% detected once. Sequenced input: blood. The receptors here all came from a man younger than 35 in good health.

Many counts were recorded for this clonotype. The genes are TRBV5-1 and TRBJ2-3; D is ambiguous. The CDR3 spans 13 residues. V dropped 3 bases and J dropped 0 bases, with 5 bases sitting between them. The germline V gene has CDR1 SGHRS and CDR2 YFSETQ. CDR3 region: CASSYKSTDTQYF. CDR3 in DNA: TGCGCCAGCAGCTACAAGAGCACAGATACGCAGTATTTT.

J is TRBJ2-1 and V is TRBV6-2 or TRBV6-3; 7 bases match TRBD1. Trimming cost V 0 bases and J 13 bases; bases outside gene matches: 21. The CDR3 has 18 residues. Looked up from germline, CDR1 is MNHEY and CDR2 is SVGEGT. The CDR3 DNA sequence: TGTGCCAGCAGTTACTCGAACGGCTACAGGGGAGAACAAGGGACCCAGTTCTTC. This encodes CASSYSNGYRGEQGTQFF.

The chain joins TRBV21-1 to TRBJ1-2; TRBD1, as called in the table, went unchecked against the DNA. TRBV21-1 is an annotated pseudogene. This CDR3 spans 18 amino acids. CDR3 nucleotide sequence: TGTGCCAGCAGCAAATATGCAGGATCCTACAGGGTCCTTCAGGTCTACACCTTC. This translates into CASSKYAGSYRVLQVYTF.

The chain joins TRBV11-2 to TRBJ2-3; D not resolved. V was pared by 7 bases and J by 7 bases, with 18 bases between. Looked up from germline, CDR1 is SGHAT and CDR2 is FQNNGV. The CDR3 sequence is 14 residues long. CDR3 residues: CASTLKDGPNTQYF. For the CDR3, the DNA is TGTGCCAGCACCCTCAAGGACGGCCCGAATACGCAGTATTTT.

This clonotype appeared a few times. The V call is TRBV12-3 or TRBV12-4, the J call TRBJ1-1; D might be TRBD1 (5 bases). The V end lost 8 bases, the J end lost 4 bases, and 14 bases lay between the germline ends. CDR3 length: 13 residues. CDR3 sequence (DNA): TGTGCCAGCGGGGACCGGGGAGGCACTGAAGCTTTCTTT. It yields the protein CASGDRGGTEAFF.

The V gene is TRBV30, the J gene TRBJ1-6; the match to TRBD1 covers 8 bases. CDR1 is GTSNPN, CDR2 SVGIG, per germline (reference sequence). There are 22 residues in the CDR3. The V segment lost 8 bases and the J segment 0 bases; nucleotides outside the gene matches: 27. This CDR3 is CAGNRDRTPGHPTSSYNSPLHF. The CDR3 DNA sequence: TGTGCCGGGAACCGGGACAGGACCCCCGGGCACCCAACGAGCTCCTATAATTCACCCCTCCACTTT.

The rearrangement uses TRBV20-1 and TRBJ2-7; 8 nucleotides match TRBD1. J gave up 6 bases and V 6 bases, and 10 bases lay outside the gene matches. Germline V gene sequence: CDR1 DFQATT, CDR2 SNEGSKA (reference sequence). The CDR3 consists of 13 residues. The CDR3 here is CSATGTGFREQYF. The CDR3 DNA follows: TGCAGTGCCACCGGGACAGGTTTCCGCGAGCAGTACTTC.

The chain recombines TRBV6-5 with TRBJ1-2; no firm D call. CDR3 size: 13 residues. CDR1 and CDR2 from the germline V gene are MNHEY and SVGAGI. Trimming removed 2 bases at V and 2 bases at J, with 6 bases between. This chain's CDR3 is CASSYGENYGYTF. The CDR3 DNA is TGTGCCAGCAGTTACGGCGAAAACTATGGCTACACCTTC.

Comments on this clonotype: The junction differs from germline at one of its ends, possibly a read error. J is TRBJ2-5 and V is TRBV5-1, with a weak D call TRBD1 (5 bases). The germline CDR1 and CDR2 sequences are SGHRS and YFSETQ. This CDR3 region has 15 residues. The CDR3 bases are TGCGCCAGCGGCTTTCAGGGCTCCCGGGAAGAGACCCAGTACTTC. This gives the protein CASGFQGSREETQYF.

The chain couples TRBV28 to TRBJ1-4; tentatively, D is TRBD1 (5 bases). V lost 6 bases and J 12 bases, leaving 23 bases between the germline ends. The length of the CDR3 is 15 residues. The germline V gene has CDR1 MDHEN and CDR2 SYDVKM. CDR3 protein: CASRSGANSLGELFF. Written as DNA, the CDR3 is TGTGCCAGCAGAAGCGGTGCGAACTCTCTAGGGGAACTGTTTTTT.

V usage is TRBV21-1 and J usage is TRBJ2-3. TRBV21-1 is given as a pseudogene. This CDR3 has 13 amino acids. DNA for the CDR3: TGTGCCAGCAGCAAAGTAGAAGGGAATACGCAGTATTTT. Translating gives CASSKVEGNTQYF.

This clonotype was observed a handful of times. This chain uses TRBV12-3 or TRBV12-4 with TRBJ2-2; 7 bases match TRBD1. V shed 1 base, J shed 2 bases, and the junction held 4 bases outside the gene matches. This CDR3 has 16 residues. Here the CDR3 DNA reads TGTGCCAGCAGTTTAGAAGGGGGCAAAAACACCGGGGAGCTGTTTTTT. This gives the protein CASSLEGGKNTGELFF.

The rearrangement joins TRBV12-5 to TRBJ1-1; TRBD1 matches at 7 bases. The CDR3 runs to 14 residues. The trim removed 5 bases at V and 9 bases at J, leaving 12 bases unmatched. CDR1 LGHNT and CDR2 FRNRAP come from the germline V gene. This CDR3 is CASGVLGTAIKAFF. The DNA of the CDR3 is TGTGCTAGTGGTGTGCTTGGGACAGCCATTAAAGCTTTCTTT.

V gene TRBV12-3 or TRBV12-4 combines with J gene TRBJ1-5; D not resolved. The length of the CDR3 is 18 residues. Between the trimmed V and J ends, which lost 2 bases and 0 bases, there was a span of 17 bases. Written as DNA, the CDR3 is TGTGCCAGCAGTTTATTTCGGGCCGGAACTTATAGCAATCAGCCCCAGCATTTT. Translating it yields CASSLFRAGTYSNQPQHF.

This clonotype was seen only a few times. CDR3 loop: CASSDEVSYEQYF. The CDR3 DNA follows: TGTGCCAGCAGTGATGAGGTATCCTACGAGCAGTACTTC. The rearrangement uses TRBV6-2 or TRBV6-3 and TRBJ2-7; D is undetermined. V was shortened by 5 bases and J by 1 base, with 9 bases between the two germline ends. Germline V gene data show CDR1 as MNHEY and CDR2 as SVGEGT. CDR3 length: 13 residues.

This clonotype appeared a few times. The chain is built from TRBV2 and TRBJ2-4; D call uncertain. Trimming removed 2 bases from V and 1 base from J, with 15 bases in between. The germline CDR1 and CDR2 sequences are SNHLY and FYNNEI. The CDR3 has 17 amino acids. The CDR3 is CASSEKVVGRAKNIQYF. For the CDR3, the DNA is TGTGCCAGCAGTGAAAAGGTAGTAGGCCGGGCCAAAAACATTCAGTACTTC.

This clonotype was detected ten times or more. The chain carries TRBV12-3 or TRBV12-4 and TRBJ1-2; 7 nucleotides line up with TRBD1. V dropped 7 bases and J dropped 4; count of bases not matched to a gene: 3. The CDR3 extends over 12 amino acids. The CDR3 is CASKGGGYGYTF. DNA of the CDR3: TGTGCCAGCAAAGGGGGCGGCTATGGCTACACCTTC.

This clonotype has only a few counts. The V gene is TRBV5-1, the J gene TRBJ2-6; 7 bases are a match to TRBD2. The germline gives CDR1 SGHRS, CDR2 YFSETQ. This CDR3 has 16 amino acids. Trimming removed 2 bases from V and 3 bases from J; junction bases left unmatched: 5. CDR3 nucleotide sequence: TGCGCCAGCAGCTTCGGGAGGCGGGATGGGGCCAACGTCCTGACTTTC. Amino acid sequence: CASSFGRRDGANVLTF.